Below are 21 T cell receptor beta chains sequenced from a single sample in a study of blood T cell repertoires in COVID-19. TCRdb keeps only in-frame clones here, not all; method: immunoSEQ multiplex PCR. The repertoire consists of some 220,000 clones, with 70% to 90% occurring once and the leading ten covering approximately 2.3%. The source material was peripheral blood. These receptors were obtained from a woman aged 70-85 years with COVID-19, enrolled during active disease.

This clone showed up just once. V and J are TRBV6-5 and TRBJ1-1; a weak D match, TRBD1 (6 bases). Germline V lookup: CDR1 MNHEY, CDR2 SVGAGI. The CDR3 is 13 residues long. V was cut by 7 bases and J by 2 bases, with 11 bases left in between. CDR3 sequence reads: CASNRQENTEAFF. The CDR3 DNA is TGTGCCAGCAATAGACAGGAAAACACTGAAGCTTTCTTT.

CDR3 region: CASSIIGRGQSPYEQYF. The CDR3 DNA sequence: TGTGCCAGTAGTATTATAGGCAGGGGACAATCCCCCTACGAGCAGTACTTC. The chain employs TRBV19 and TRBJ2-7; weak D call: TRBD1 (6 bases). The CDR3 is made up of 17 amino acids. The V gene lost 3 bases and the J gene lost 2 bases, with 20 bases spanning the gap. Germline V gene sequence: CDR1 LNHDA, CDR2 SQIVND (reference sequence).

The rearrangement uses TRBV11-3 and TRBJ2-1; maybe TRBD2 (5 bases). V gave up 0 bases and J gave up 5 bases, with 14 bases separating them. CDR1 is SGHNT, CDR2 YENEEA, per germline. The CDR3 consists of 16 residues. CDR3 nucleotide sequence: TGTGCCAGCAGCTTAGAGGTAGGCGGACTGGACAATGAGCAGTTCTTC. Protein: CASSLEVGGLDNEQFF.

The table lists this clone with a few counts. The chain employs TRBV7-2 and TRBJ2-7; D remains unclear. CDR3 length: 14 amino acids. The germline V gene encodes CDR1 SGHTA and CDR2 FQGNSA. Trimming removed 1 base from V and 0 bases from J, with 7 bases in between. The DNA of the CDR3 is TGTGCCAGCAGCTTAGGATACAGCTCCTACGAGCAGTACTTC. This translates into CASSLGYSSYEQYF.

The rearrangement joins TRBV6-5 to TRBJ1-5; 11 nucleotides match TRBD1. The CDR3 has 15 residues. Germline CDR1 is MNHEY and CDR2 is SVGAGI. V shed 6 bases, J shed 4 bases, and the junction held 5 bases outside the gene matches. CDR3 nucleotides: TGTGCCAGCAGACCGGACAGGGGGCGAAATCAGCCCCAGCATTTT. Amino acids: CASRPDRGRNQPQHF.

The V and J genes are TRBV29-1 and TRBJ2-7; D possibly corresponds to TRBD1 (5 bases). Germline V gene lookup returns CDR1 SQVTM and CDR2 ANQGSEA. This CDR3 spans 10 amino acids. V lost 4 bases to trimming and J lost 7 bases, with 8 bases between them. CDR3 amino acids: CSVGGAEQYF. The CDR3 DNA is TGCAGCGTTGGTGGGGCAGAGCAGTACTTC.

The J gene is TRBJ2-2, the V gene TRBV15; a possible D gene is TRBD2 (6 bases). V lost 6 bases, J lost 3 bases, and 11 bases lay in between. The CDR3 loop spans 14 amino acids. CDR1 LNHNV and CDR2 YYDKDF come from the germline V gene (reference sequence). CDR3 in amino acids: CATRRGADTGELFF. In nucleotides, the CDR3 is TGTGCCACCAGACGCGGGGCGGACACCGGGGAGCTGTTTTTT.

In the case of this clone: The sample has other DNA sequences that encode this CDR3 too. The CDR3, as DNA: TGTGCCAGCAGCTTCGGACAGGGCGGTCAGCCCCAGCATTTT. Its translation: CASSFGQGGQPQHF. V gene TRBV5-5 combines with J gene TRBJ1-5; TRBD1 agrees at 8 bases. The V and J ends lost 2 bases and 6 bases, in that order; junction bases with no gene match: 4. Germline lookup yields CDR1 SGHKS and CDR2 YYEKEE (reference sequence). This CDR3 has 14 amino acids.

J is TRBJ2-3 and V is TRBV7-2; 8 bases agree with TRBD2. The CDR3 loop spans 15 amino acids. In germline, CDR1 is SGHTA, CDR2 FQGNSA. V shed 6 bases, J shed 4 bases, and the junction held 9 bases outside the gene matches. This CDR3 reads CASSSAGVSPDTQYF. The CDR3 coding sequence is TGTGCCAGCAGTTCAGCGGGAGTGTCCCCAGATACGCAGTATTTT.

The CDR3, as DNA: TGTGCCAGTAGTACAGACAGGGGTCAAACTAATGAAAAACTGTTTTTT. It yields the protein CASSTDRGQTNEKLFF. This chain joins TRBV19 and TRBJ1-4, with 8 bases lining up with TRBD1. Germline-derived CDR1 and CDR2 are LNHDA and SQIVND (reference sequence). The CDR3 loop spans 16 amino acids. V lost 4 bases to trimming and J lost 1 base; unmatched junction nucleotides: 5.

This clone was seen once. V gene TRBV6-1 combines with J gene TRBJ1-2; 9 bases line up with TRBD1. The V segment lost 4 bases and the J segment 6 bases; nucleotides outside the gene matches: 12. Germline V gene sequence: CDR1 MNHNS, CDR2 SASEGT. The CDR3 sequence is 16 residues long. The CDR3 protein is CASSAAPGQGGDGYTF. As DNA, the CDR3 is TGTGCCAGCAGTGCCGCCCCGGGACAGGGAGGGGATGGCTACACCTTC.

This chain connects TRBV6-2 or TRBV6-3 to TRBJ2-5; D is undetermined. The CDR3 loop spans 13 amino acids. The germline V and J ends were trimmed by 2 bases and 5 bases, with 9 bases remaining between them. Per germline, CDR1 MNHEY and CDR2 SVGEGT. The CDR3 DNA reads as TGTGCCAGCAGTTACACTGTCCGTGAGACCCAGTACTTC. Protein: CASSYTVRETQYF.

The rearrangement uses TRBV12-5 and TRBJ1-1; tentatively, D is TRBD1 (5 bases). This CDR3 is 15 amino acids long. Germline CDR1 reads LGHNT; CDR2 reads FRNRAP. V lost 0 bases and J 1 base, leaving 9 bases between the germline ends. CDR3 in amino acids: CASGLVSGKNTEAFF. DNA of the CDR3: TGTGCTAGTGGTTTGGTATCAGGGAAGAACACTGAAGCTTTCTTT. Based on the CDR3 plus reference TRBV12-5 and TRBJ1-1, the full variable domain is DARVTQTPRHKVTEMGQEVTMRCQPILGHNTVFWYRQTMMQGLELLAYFRNRAPLDDSGMPKDRFSAEMPDATLATLKIQPSEPRDSAVYFCASGLVSGKNTEAFFGQGTRLTVV.

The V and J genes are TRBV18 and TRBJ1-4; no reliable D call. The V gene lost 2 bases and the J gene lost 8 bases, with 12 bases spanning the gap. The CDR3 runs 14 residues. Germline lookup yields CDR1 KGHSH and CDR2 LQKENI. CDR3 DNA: TGTGCCAGCTCACCATCGGGATTTAACGAAAAACTGTTTTTT. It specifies CASSPSGFNEKLFF.

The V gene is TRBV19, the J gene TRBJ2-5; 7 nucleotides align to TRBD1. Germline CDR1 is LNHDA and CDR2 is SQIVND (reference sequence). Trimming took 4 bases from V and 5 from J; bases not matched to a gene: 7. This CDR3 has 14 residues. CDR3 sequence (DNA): TGTGCCAGTAGTACCGACAGGGTTGGGGAGACCCAGTACTTC. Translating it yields CASSTDRVGETQYF.

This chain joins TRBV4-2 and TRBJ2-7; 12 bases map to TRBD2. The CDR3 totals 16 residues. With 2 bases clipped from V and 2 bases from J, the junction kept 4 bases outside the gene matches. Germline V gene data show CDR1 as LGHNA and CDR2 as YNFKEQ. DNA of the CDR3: TGTGCCAGCAGCCAAATCCTAGCGGGAGGGCCCTACGAGCAGTACTTC. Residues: CASSQILAGGPYEQYF.

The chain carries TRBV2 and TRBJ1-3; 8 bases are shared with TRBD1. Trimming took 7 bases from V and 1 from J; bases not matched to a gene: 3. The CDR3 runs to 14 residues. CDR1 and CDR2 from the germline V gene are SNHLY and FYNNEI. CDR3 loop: CASKDRESGNTIYF. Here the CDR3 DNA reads TGTGCCAGCAAGGACAGGGAGTCTGGAAACACCATATATTTT. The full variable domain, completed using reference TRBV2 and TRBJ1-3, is EPEVTQTPSHQVTQMGQEVILRCVPISNHLYFYWYRQILGQKVEFLVSFYNNEISEKSEIFDDQFSVERPDGSNFTLKIRSTKLEDSAMYFCASKDRESGNTIYFGEGSWLTVV.

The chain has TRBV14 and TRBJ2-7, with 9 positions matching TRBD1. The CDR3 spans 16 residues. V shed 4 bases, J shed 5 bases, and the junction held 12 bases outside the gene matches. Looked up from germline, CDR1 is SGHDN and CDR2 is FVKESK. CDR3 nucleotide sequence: TGTGCCAGCAGCCGCACGGGGACAGGGAAGTTTGACGAGCAGTACTTC. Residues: CASSRTGTGKFDEQYF. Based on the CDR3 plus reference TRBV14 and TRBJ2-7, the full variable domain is EAGVTQFPSHSVIEKGQTVTLRCDPISGHDNLYWYRRVMGKEIKFLLHFVKESKQDESGMPNNRFLAERTGGTYSTLKVQPAELEDSGVYFCASSRTGTGKFDEQYFGPGTRLTVT.

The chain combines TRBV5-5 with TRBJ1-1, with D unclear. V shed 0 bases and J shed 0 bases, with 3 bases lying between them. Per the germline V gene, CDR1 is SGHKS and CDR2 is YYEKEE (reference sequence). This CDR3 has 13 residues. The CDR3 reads CASSLAVNTEAFF. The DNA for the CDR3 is TGTGCCAGCAGCTTGGCCGTGAACACTGAAGCTTTCTTT.

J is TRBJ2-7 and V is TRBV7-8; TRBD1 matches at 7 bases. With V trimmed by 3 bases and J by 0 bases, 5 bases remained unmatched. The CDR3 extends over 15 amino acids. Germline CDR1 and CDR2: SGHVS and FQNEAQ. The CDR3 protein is CASSLARDSSYEQYF. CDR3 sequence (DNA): TGTGCCAGCAGCTTGGCCCGGGACAGCTCCTACGAGCAGTACTTC.

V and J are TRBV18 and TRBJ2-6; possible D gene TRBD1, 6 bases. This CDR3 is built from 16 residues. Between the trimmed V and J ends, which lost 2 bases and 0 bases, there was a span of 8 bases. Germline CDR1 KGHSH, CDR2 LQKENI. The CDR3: CASSPDRRSGANVLTF. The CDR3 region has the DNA TGTGCCAGCTCACCAGACAGGCGCTCTGGGGCCAACGTCCTGACTTTC.